These 12 T cell receptor beta chains were sequenced from one sample in a study of T cells after somatic rescue of genetic block (dated by TCRdb to about 2020). The library came from the immunoSEQ multiplex PCR assay. TCRdb retrieved this table from immuneACCESS and kept in-frame rearrangements only. Not all clones are present; in checked studies, unresolved V genes account for under half, and no reason is known for the remainder. The sample yields about 14,000 clones; around 68% were counted once. The ten largest make up more than 25% of the sample. The sample was peripheral blood mononuclear cells (PBMCs). These receptors were taken from a man between 18 and 29 years old.

This rearrangement joins TRBV4-2 to TRBJ2-5, with 8 nucleotides matching TRBD1. The CDR3 totals 16 residues. J lost 5 bases, V lost 0 bases, and 8 bases had no gene match. Germline CDR1 LGHNA, CDR2 YNFKEQ. DNA of the CDR3: TGTGCCAGCAGCCAAGAGAATCCAGGGGGCGACGAGACCCAGTACTTC. Translation: CASSQENPGGDETQYF.

In this sample, this clone is medium-sized. The DNA of the CDR3 is TGTGCCTGGACCAGAGGACAGGGCGAAGGCTACACCTTC. Translated: CAWTRGQGEGYTF. V and J are TRBV30 and TRBJ1-2, with 8 bases fitting TRBD1. V was pared by 4 bases and J by 8 bases, with 9 bases of the junction left unmatched. Germline CDR1 reads GTSNPN; CDR2 reads SVGIG (reference sequence). CDR3 size: 13 residues.

This clone was recorded only once. The rearrangement links TRBV7-9 to TRBJ1-1, with 7 bases fitting TRBD1. CDR1 is SEHNR, CDR2 FQNEAQ, per germline (reference sequence). Trimming cost V 0 bases and J 0 bases; bases outside gene matches: 1. CDR3 length: 15 amino acids. In nucleotides, the CDR3 is TGTGCCAGCAGCTTAGCAGGGACAGTGAACACTGAAGCTTTCTTT. Protein product: CASSLAGTVNTEAFF.

This clone has a handful of counts. This chain connects TRBV14 to TRBJ1-4; D gene unclear. This CDR3 has 14 residues. Trimming removed 0 bases from V and 7 bases from J, with 9 bases in between. Per the germline V gene, CDR1 is SGHDN and CDR2 is FVKESK. CDR3 in amino acids: CASSQDSGSEKLFF. Written as DNA, the CDR3 is TGTGCCAGCAGCCAAGATAGTGGTAGTGAAAAACTGTTTTTT.

In this sample, this clone turned up once. The J gene is TRBJ2-7, the V gene TRBV28; 8 bases are shared with TRBD1. The germline V gene encodes CDR1 MDHEN and CDR2 SYDVKM. This CDR3 region has 15 residues. Trimming removed 7 bases from V and 3 bases from J; junction bases left unmatched: 11. The CDR3 spells CASNAGGGISYEQYF. CDR3 nucleotides: TGTGCCAGCAACGCAGGGGGCGGAATCAGCTACGAGCAGTACTTC.

The rearrangement joins TRBV11-3 to TRBJ2-6; TRBD1 aligns across 11 bases. This CDR3 is built from 17 residues. The V segment lost 5 bases and the J segment 0 bases; nucleotides outside the gene matches: 3. Germline assignment: CDR1 SGHNT and CDR2 YENEEA. The chain's CDR3 is CASSPGTGGSGANVLTF. CDR3 in DNA: TGTGCCAGCAGCCCGGGGACAGGGGGCTCTGGGGCCAACGTCCTGACTTTC.

The chain carries TRBV30 and TRBJ1-6; tentatively, D is TRBD1 (5 bases). The CDR3 is made up of 16 amino acids. Germline lookup yields CDR1 GTSNPN and CDR2 SVGIG (reference sequence). V shed 0 bases and J shed 4 bases, with 13 bases lying between them. The CDR3 spells CAWSVTGRMYNSPLHF. The CDR3, as DNA: TGTGCCTGGAGTGTAACAGGACGGATGTATAATTCACCCCTCCACTTT.

J is TRBJ2-7 and V is TRBV6-1; 7 bases map to TRBD2. Trimming took 4 bases from V and 2 from J; bases not matched to a gene: 11. Germline loops: CDR1 MNHNS, CDR2 SASEGT. This CDR3 has 16 amino acids. The CDR3 nucleotides read TGTGCCAGCAGTGGCCCGCTAGCGGTTCCGGCCTACGAGCAGTACTTC. This codes for CASSGPLAVPAYEQYF.

The chain joins TRBV6-6 to TRBJ2-1; possible D gene TRBD1, 6 bases. The length of the CDR3 is 15 residues. The germline V gene has CDR1 MNHNY and CDR2 SVGAGI (reference sequence). The V end was cut by 6 bases, the J end by 3 bases, with 15 bases between. The CDR3 nucleotides are TGTGCCAGCAGACACAGGGTAGGTCTCTACAATGAGCAGTTCTTC. Its protein is CASRHRVGLYNEQFF.

This clone appeared a single time. The V and J genes are TRBV5-5 and TRBJ2-7; D remains unclear. V lost 3 bases, J lost 1 base, and 8 bases lay in between. Germline V CDR1 and CDR2: SGHKS, YYEKEE (reference sequence). The CDR3 contains 13 residues. The chain's CDR3 is CASSSRESYEQYF. The CDR3 coding sequence is TGTGCCAGCAGCTCGAGAGAGTCCTACGAGCAGTACTTC.

V is TRBV7-9 and J is TRBJ2-1; 8 bases match TRBD2. V was clipped by 2 bases and J by 7 bases; unmatched bases: 4. This CDR3 has 14 residues. Germline-derived CDR1 and CDR2 are SEHNR and FQNEAQ (reference sequence). The CDR3 coding sequence is TGTGCCAGCAGCTTACTCCAGCGGGGGAATGAGCAGTTCTTC. Translated, it gives CASSLLQRGNEQFF.

The chain combines TRBV6-6 with TRBJ2-7, with D tentatively TRBD2 (5 bases). This CDR3 has 14 residues. The germline CDR1 and CDR2 sequences are MNHNY and SVGAGI (reference sequence). V lost 5 bases and J 3 bases, leaving 14 bases between the germline ends. CDR3 in amino acids: CASSPDGEFYEQYF. The CDR3, as DNA: TGTGCCAGCAGTCCCGACGGGGAATTCTACGAGCAGTACTTC.